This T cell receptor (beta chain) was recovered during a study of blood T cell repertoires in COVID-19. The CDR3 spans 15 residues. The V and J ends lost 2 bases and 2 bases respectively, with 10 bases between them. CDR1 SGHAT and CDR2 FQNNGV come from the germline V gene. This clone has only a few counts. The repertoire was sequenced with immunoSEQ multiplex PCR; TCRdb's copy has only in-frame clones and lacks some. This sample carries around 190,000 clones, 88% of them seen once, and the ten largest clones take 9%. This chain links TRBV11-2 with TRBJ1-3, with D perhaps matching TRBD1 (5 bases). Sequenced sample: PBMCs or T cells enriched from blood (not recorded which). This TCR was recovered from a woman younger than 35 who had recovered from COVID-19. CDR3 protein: CASSLLAGAGNTIYF. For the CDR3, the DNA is TGTGCCAGCAGCTTACTAGCGGGGGCTGGAAACACCATATATTTT.